The next 27 T cell receptor beta chains were all read from a single sample in a study of tumor and adjacent non-tumor tissue in lung cancer. This sample's RNA came from whole unsorted tissue. The library came from three nested PCR rounds adapted from ARM-PCR protocols. TCRdb fed the multiplex PCR reads into MiXCR, producing one record per CDR3 protein. The repertoire holds more than 75,000 distinct CDR3 sequences, with around 65% as singletons. The sample was lung tumor tissue. The receptors come from a woman aged 70-85 years with non-small cell lung cancer.

Regarding this clonotype: Germline and junction disagree at one end, which may indicate a read error. V and J are TRBV6-5 and TRBJ2-3; D is ambiguous. Germline CDR1 reads MNHEY; CDR2 reads SVGAGI. The CDR3 length is 15 residues. The CDR3 DNA follows: TGTGCCAGCAGTTACTCAGCTGAAGGTCAAGATACACAGTATTTT. Its translation: CASSYSAEGQDTQYF.

Concerning this clonotype: A much larger clone differs by one base, so this may be a read error. V gene TRBV5-1 combines with J gene TRBJ2-5, with D possibly being TRBD2 (6 bases). The CDR3 sequence is 15 residues long. Germline CDR1 reads SGHRS; CDR2 reads YFSETQ. For the CDR3, the DNA is TGCGCCAACAGCTGGGCATCGCAGGAGGGCCAGACCCAGTACTTC. Translation: CANSWASQEGQTQYF.

The chain has TRBV5-1 and TRBJ2-5; D is possibly TRBD1 or TRBD2 (5 bases each). CDR1 and CDR2 from the germline V gene are SGHRS and YFSETQ. This CDR3 is built from 17 residues. Trimming left V 0 bases short and J 5 bases short, with 20 bases between. The CDR3 loop is CASSLEQGTLERETQYF. The DNA of the CDR3 is TGCGCCAGCAGCTTGGAGCAGGGTACCCTGGAGCGGGAGACCCAGTACTTC.

This clonotype was seen at least ten times. The chain uses TRBV5-1 and TRBJ2-2, with 8 bases that match TRBD1. Unmatched junction bases numbered 8, after V lost 4 bases and J lost 3 bases. The length of the CDR3 is 16 residues. Per germline, CDR1 SGHRS and CDR2 YFSETQ. CDR3: CASSNPGQAHTGELFF. In DNA form, the CDR3 reads TGCGCCAGCAGCAACCCGGGACAGGCGCACACCGGGGAGCTGTTTTTT.

Within the sample, this clonotype is medium-sized. The chain combines TRBV12-3 or TRBV12-4 with TRBJ2-7; possibly TRBD1 for D (5 bases). Trimming took 3 bases from V and 2 from J, leaving 14 bases between them. The CDR3 spans 15 residues. CDR3 amino acids: CASSLIWTPPYEQYF. CDR3 bases: TGTGCCAGCAGTTTGATATGGACACCTCCCTACGAGCAGTACTTC.

In regard to this clonotype: At one end, the junction sequence differs from germline, possibly due to a read error. This CDR3 reads CSASAHWAGLAGNEQLF. The CDR3 bases are TGCAGTGCTAGTGCACACTGGGCGGGACTAGCGGGCAATGAGCAGCTCTTC. J is TRBJ2-1 and V is TRBV20-1, with 12 bases aligning to TRBD2. Germline V gene data show CDR1 as DFQATT and CDR2 as SNEGSKA (reference sequence). The CDR3 loop spans 17 amino acids.

This clonotype was seen at least ten times. V and J are TRBV5-1 and TRBJ1-5, with a possible D match to TRBD1 (6 bases). The germline V gene encodes CDR1 SGHRS and CDR2 YFSETQ. The CDR3 extends over 16 amino acids. The V end lost 0 bases, the J end lost 4 bases, and 14 bases lay between the germline ends. CDR3 loop: CASSLDGQGTNQPQHF. Written as DNA, the CDR3 is TGCGCCAGCAGCTTGGATGGGCAGGGGACTAATCAGCCCCAGCATTTT. The complete variable domain, with remaining parts taken from reference TRBV5-1 and TRBJ1-5, reads KAGVTQTPRYLIKTRGQQVTLSCSPISGHRSVSWYQQTPGQGLQFLFEYFSETQRNKGNFPGRFSGRQFSNSRSEMNVSTLELGDSALYLCASSLDGQGTNQPQHFGDGTRLSIL.

This chain links TRBV11-2 with TRBJ2-1; D could derive from TRBD1 or TRBD2 (5 bases each). This CDR3 comprises 15 residues. CDR1 and CDR2 from the germline V gene are SGHAT and FQNNGV. V was clipped by 5 bases and J by 4 bases, with 15 bases between them. This CDR3 reads CASSPTNGAYNEQFF. CDR3 coding DNA: TGTGCCAGCAGCCCGACTAACGGGGCATACAATGAGCAGTTCTTC.

The chain joins TRBV4-2 to TRBJ1-2; D perhaps matches TRBD1 (5 bases). CDR3 length: 15 residues. CDR1 is LGHNA and CDR2 is YNFKEQ in the germline V gene. Trimming pared 3 bases from V and 4 bases from J, leaving 15 bases between. The chain's CDR3 is CASSQTLGLSYGYTF. As DNA, the CDR3 is TGTGCCAGCAGCCAGACCCTGGGACTCAGCTATGGCTACACCTTC.

Concerning this clonotype itself: A much larger clone sits a single nucleotide away, making a read error possible. The chain uses TRBV28 and TRBJ2-3; D possibly corresponds to TRBD2 (5 bases). Germline lookup yields CDR1 MDHEN and CDR2 SYDVKM. The V and J ends lost 9 bases and 8 bases respectively, with 21 bases between them. The CDR3 contains 14 residues. The CDR3 nucleotides read TGTGCCAGGAGTGCGGGTCGGGTCCTCAGTACGCAGTATTTT. Amino acid sequence: CARSAGRVLSTQYF.

This rearrangement joins TRBV6-6 to TRBJ1-4; the D gene is possibly TRBD1 (5 bases). This CDR3 region has 16 residues. V lost 5 bases and J lost 8, with 21 bases in between. Germline V gives CDR1 MNHNY, CDR2 SVGAGI (reference sequence). CDR3 in amino acids: CASSNTPGQTEEKLFF. CDR3 nucleotide sequence: TGTGCCAGCAGTAACACACCCGGACAAACGGAAGAAAAACTGTTTTTT.

This clonotype was seen only a few times. This may come from a read error, since a much larger clone is one base off. The chain is built from TRBV30 and TRBJ1-2, with unresolved D. Germline V gene sequence: CDR1 GTSNPN, CDR2 SVGIG (reference sequence). The length of the CDR3 is 12 residues. The CDR3 nucleotides are TGTGCCTGGAGTGGGGTCAACTATGACTACACCTTC. It encodes CAWSGVNYDYTF. The full variable domain, its missing parts supplied by reference TRBV30 and TRBJ1-2, is SQTIHQWPATLVQPVGSPLSLECTVEGTSNPNLYWYRQAAGRGLQLLFYSVGIGQISSEVPQNLSASRPQDRQFILSSKKLLLSDSGFYLCAWSGVNYDYTFGSGTRLTVV.

Notes on this clonotype: One end of the junction does not line up with germline, which may come from a read error. The chain uses TRBV20-1 and TRBJ2-7, with TRBD1 matching over 8 bases. Germline V gene lookup returns CDR1 DFQATT and CDR2 SNEGSKA (reference sequence). This CDR3 contains 13 residues. The CDR3 is CSAQDRATYKQYF. The CDR3, as DNA: TGCAGTGCCCAGGACAGGGCCACCTACAAGCAGTACTTC.

About this clonotype: One end of the junction is discordant with germline, which a read error may explain. The rearrangement uses TRBV6-5 and TRBJ2-3; no firm D call. Germline V gene sequence: CDR1 MNHEY, CDR2 SVGAGI. The length of the CDR3 is 16 residues. In nucleotides, the CDR3 is TGTGCCAGCAGTTACCGAGACGGACGTAGTACAGATACACAGTATTTT. Amino acids: CASSYRDGRSTDTQYF.

At least ten counts were recorded for this clonotype. The rearrangement uses TRBV5-1 and TRBJ2-5; perhaps TRBD2 as D (6 bases). There are 15 residues in the CDR3. Germline-derived CDR1 and CDR2 are SGHRS and YFSETQ. Trimming pared 3 bases from V and 3 bases from J, leaving 15 bases between. The CDR3, as DNA: TGCGCCAGCAGCTCATCGAGCAGGAGGGAAGAGACCCAGTACTTC. It specifies CASSSSSRREETQYF.

CDR3 protein: CAISGDRDTDTQYF. The DNA for the CDR3 is TGTGCCATCAGTGGGGACAGGGACACAGATACGCAGTATTTT. The V gene is TRBV10-3, the J gene TRBJ2-3, with 9 bases matching TRBD1. The CDR3 sequence is 14 residues long. Germline V CDR1 and CDR2: ENHRY, SYGVKD. The trim removed 4 bases at V and 2 bases at J, leaving 1 base unmatched.

The chain uses TRBV28 and TRBJ2-7; no firm D call. Deletions cut 10 bases from V and 4 bases from J, with 20 bases between. Germline assignment: CDR1 MDHEN and CDR2 SYDVKM. The CDR3 loop spans 14 amino acids. The CDR3 bases are TGTGCCACCGAAACGGGCAGGTCAATGTACGAGCAGTACTTC. This sequence encodes CATETGRSMYEQYF.

As regards this clonotype: A much larger clone differs by one base, so this may be a read error. The chain recombines TRBV5-1 with TRBJ1-3, with no clear D. Germline values: CDR1 SGHRS, CDR2 YFSETQ. Trimming shortened V by 1 base and J by 3 bases, and 8 bases separated the two germline ends. This CDR3 comprises 14 residues. CDR3 loop: CASSLMGIGNTIYF. The CDR3 DNA reads TGCGCCAGCAGCTTGATGGGAATTGGAAACACCATATATTTT.

About this clonotype itself: A read error is likely, as this CDR3 ends without the conserved phenylalanine or tryptophan. CDR3 sequence: CVSSSWGRGGGSQYY. CDR3 DNA sequence: TGTGTCAGCAGCTCTTGGGGTAGGGGCGGAGGATCGCAGTATTAT. The gene calls are TRBV5-6 and TRBJ2-3, with D perhaps TRBD1 or TRBD2 (5 bases each). CDR1 SGHDT and CDR2 YYEEEE come from the germline V gene. CDR3 length equals 15 residues.

This clonotype is medium-sized by share. V and J are TRBV29-1 and TRBJ2-7; a weak D match, TRBD1 (6 bases). CDR1 SQVTM and CDR2 ANQGSEA come from the germline V gene. V gave up 4 bases and J gave up 5 bases, with 18 bases separating them. This CDR3 has 14 amino acids. This CDR3 is CSVVVGALGDEQYF. CDR3 nucleotides: TGCAGCGTTGTGGTGGGGGCTTTGGGAGACGAGCAGTACTTC.

Details on this clonotype: A single base separates this from a much larger clone, so it may be a read error. V and J are TRBV28 and TRBJ1-4; TRBD1 agrees at 7 bases. The CDR3 is 15 residues long. CDR1 is MDHEN and CDR2 is SYDVKM in the germline V gene. Trimming removed 6 bases from V and 8 bases from J; junction bases left unmatched: 12. The CDR3 nucleotides read TGTGCCAGCAGCATTCTGACAGGGTCAAAAGAAAAACTGTTTTTT. It translates to CASSILTGSKEKLFF.

This clonotype was detected ten times or more. The V and J genes are TRBV5-5 and TRBJ2-1, with D possibly being TRBD2 (5 bases). Germline assignment: CDR1 SGHKS and CDR2 YYEKEE (reference sequence). V gave up 2 bases and J gave up 4 bases, with 7 bases separating them. The CDR3 has 13 amino acids. This CDR3 is CASSFRGYNEQFF. The CDR3 bases are TGTGCCAGCAGCTTCCGGGGTTACAATGAGCAGTTCTTC.

Details on this clonotype: The junction does not match germline at one end; this may be a read error. The chain has TRBV4-1 and TRBJ1-1; the D gene is possibly TRBD1 (5 bases). CDR3 length: 16 residues. CDR1 and CDR2 from the germline V gene are MGHRA and YSYEKL. The CDR3 coding sequence is TGTGCCAGCAGCCAACACCCTAAACAGGAATACGCTGAAGCTTTCTTT. Translating it yields CASSQHPKQEYAEAFF.

Note on this clonotype: The junction differs from germline at one of its ends, possibly a read error. This sequence joins TRBV5-5 and TRBJ2-7; 8 nucleotides match TRBD1. This CDR3 region has 14 residues. The V gene's germline CDR1 is SGHKS and CDR2 YYEKEE (reference sequence). DNA for the CDR3: TGTGCCAGCAACTTGGGTCAGGGGGCTTACAAACAGTACTTC. Protein: CASNLGQGAYKQYF.

Points on this clonotype: A single base separates this from a much larger clone, so it may be a read error. The final CDR3 position lacks the conserved phenylalanine or tryptophan, pointing to a likely read error. The CDR3, as DNA: TGTGCCACCAGTGACTCGTACCAAGAGACCCAGTACGTC. Protein product: CATSDSYQETQYV. The V call is TRBV24-1, the J call TRBJ2-5; D remains ambiguous. From germline, CDR1 is KGHDR and CDR2 SFDVKD. Trimming took 4 bases from V and 0 from J, leaving 5 bases between them. This CDR3 is 13 amino acids long.

A word on this clonotype: One junction end does not reproduce the germline sequence, and a read error may be involved. This chain connects TRBV28 to TRBJ1-2; tentative D call: TRBD1 (5 bases). The CDR3 contains 16 residues. Germline assignment: CDR1 MDHEN and CDR2 SYDVKM. The CDR3 here is CANSLKLRAVNYGYTF. For the CDR3, the DNA is TGTGCCAACAGTTTAAAGCTCAGGGCCGTTAACTATGGCTACACCTTC.

On this clonotype: A read error may be the cause here, since a much bigger clone is one base away. This chain uses TRBV28 with TRBJ2-7; D might be TRBD1 (6 bases). CDR1 and CDR2 from the germline V gene are MDHEN and SYDVKM. The CDR3 consists of 13 residues. With 7 bases removed from V and 2 bases from J, the gap between germline ends came to 12 bases. CDR3 loop: CASISSGAYEQYF. The CDR3 coding sequence is TGTGCCAGCATATCTTCAGGGGCCTACGAGCAGTACTTC.